This passage covers 21 T cell receptor beta chains from one sample sequenced in a study of T-cell memory formation after mild COVID-19. TCRdb re-analysed the 5' RACE reads in MiXCR, keeping a single row per CDR3 protein. The table has hundreds of thousands of distinct CDR3 sequences, roughly 17% seen once. What was sequenced was PBMCs or a T cell subset sorted from them (not recorded which). These TCRs come from a man aged 18 to 35 who had mild COVID-19 (a few samples of this study predate the infection). Cell type and time point are not known.

This clonotype was counted a few times. The chain links TRBV6-2 or TRBV6-3 to TRBJ2-7; 7 bases match TRBD1. Trimming at V came to 0 bases and at J to 3 bases, leaving 5 bases not matched to a gene. Germline V CDR1 and CDR2: MNHEY, SVGEGT. This CDR3 comprises 15 residues. The CDR3 DNA reads as TGTGCCAGCAGTTACTCGATAGGGGGCCTCTACGAGCAGTACGTC. Translation: CASSYSIGGLYEQYV.

This clonotype occurred a few times. CDR3 in DNA: TGCGCCAGCAGCCATCCGTCGCGTGGCTACACCTTC. The encoded protein is CASSHPSRGYTF. The chain joins TRBV4-3 to TRBJ1-2; D unresolved. CDR3 length: 12 residues. The germline V gene encodes CDR1 LGHNA and CDR2 YSLEER. V was shortened by 3 bases and J by 7 bases, with 9 bases between the two germline ends.

This chain uses TRBV7-3 with TRBJ2-3; D unclear. The CDR3 is 13 residues long. Germline V gene data show CDR1 as SGHTA and CDR2 as FQGTGA. The germline V and J ends were trimmed by 6 bases and 5 bases, with 12 bases remaining between them. The DNA for the CDR3 is TGTGCCAGCAGTGCGGTCGTCGAAGATACGCAGTATTTT. Protein: CASSAVVEDTQYF.

This clonotype was seen only a few times. The rearrangement links TRBV20-1 to TRBJ2-1, with 8 bases aligning to TRBD2. Germline CDR1 is DFQATT and CDR2 is SNEGSKA (reference sequence). V dropped 4 bases and J dropped 8; count of bases not matched to a gene: 10. The CDR3 length is 14 residues. CDR3 sequence: CSATESGGLYEQFF. DNA for the CDR3: TGCAGTGCTACGGAGAGCGGGGGCCTTTATGAGCAGTTCTTC.

The V gene is TRBV14, the J gene TRBJ1-1; D remains unclear. Germline V gene sequence: CDR1 SGHDN, CDR2 FVKESK. With 4 bases removed from V and 4 bases from J, the gap between germline ends came to 16 bases. The length of the CDR3 is 15 residues. The CDR3 coding sequence is TGTGCCAGCAGCCTACCAGGATCGACTGGCACTGAAGCTTTCTTT. It specifies CASSLPGSTGTEAFF.

This clonotype showed up just a few times. One end of the junction is discordant with germline, which a read error may explain. This chain uses TRBV9 with TRBJ1-1; 8 bases match TRBD1. The CDR3 is 12 residues long. Germline V gives CDR1 SGDLS, CDR2 YYNGEE. In nucleotides, the CDR3 is TGTGCCAGCGCGAACGACAGGGGAAGATACAGCTTT. Amino acids: CASANDRGRYSF.

In the case of this clonotype: An end of the junction differs from the germline gene, which may be a read error. CDR3 in DNA: TGTGACAGCAGCTTAGCTATCGCCTCACCCCTCCACTTT. Protein product: CDSSLAIASPLHF. The V gene is TRBV7-2, the J gene TRBJ1-6; D unresolved. This CDR3 has 13 residues. Germline V gene data show CDR1 as SGHTA and CDR2 as FQGNSA.

This clonotype was recorded a few times. The V gene is TRBV5-1, the J gene TRBJ2-5, with D hard to call. Trimming took off 0 bases at V and 3 bases at J, with 6 bases between the two ends. The CDR3 totals 13 residues. Per germline, CDR1 SGHRS and CDR2 YFSETQ. CDR3 residues: CASSLGTKETQYF. CDR3 nucleotide sequence: TGCGCCAGCAGCTTGGGAACGAAAGAGACCCAGTACTTC.

A few counts support this clonotype. The rearrangement links TRBV4-1 to TRBJ1-2; 9 bases line up with TRBD1. The CDR3 is 16 residues long. J lost 4 bases, V lost 3 bases, and 9 bases had no gene match. The germline V gene encodes CDR1 MGHRA and CDR2 YSYEKL. This CDR3 is CASSHFGQGKGYGYTF. The CDR3 DNA reads TGCGCCAGCAGCCATTTCGGACAGGGGAAAGGCTATGGCTACACCTTC.

The genes are TRBV9 and TRBJ2-1; 7 bases map to TRBD2. The CDR3 contains 14 residues. V shed 4 bases, J shed 7 bases, and the junction held 8 bases outside the gene matches. Germline V lookup: CDR1 SGDLS, CDR2 YYNGEE. CDR3 sequence reads: CASSSRLARNEQFF. The CDR3 DNA follows: TGTGCCAGCAGCTCCCGACTAGCTCGTAATGAGCAGTTCTTC.

This clonotype came up a few times. J is TRBJ2-7 and V is TRBV5-4; the match to TRBD1 covers 7 bases. Unmatched junction bases numbered 9, after V lost 3 bases and J lost 3 bases. The CDR3 spans 15 residues. CDR1 and CDR2 from the germline V gene are SGHNT and YYREEE (reference sequence). CDR3 in amino acids: CASSYNRDSFYEQYF. CDR3 nucleotide sequence: TGTGCCAGCAGCTATAACCGGGACAGCTTCTACGAGCAGTACTTC.

V usage is TRBV20-1 and J usage is TRBJ1-1; maybe TRBD1 (5 bases). Germline lookup yields CDR1 DFQATT and CDR2 SNEGSKA (reference sequence). This CDR3 is 10 amino acids long. The V and J ends lost 4 bases and 8 bases respectively, with 8 bases between them. Here the CDR3 DNA reads TGCAGTGCTATGGGGGGGGAAGCTTTCTTT. Protein: CSAMGGEAFF.

J is TRBJ2-3 and V is TRBV12-5; D remains unclear. The CDR3 spans 13 residues. V gave up 3 bases and J gave up 7 bases, with 11 bases separating them. Germline CDR1 reads LGHNT; CDR2 reads FRNRAP. In nucleotides, the CDR3 is TGTGCTAGTGGTTTCGGATTGTCTAATACGCAGTATTTT. It translates to CASGFGLSNTQYF. Combining the CDR3 with reference TRBV12-5 and TRBJ2-3 gives the whole variable domain DARVTQTPRHKVTEMGQEVTMRCQPILGHNTVFWYRQTMMQGLELLAYFRNRAPLDDSGMPKDRFSAEMPDATLATLKIQPSEPRDSAVYFCASGFGLSNTQYFGPGTRLTVL.

This clonotype was counted between two and nine times. The gene calls are TRBV5-1 and TRBJ2-1, with D possibly TRBD2 on 6 matching bases. Trimming shortened V by 4 bases and J by 6 bases, and 11 bases separated the two germline ends. This CDR3 is built from 13 residues. Germline V lookup: CDR1 SGHRS, CDR2 YFSETQ. The CDR3 is CASSPGLINEQFF. In nucleotides, the CDR3 is TGCGCCAGCAGCCCGGGACTGATCAATGAGCAGTTCTTC.

This clonotype was seen a single time. The genes are TRBV9 and TRBJ2-5, with D tentatively TRBD1 or TRBD2 (7 bases each). V shed 1 base and J shed 4 bases, with 11 bases lying between them. Germline-derived CDR1 and CDR2 are SGDLS and YYNGEE. This CDR3 region has 14 residues. As DNA, the CDR3 is TGTGCCAGCAGCGTATCAGGGGGGGGAGAGACCCAGTACTTC. It is translated as CASSVSGGGETQYF.

CDR3 DNA: TGTGCCATCACCGACGGACTCTATGGCTACACCTTC. Amino acids: CAITDGLYGYTF. J is TRBJ1-2 and V is TRBV10-3, with unresolved D. V lost 7 bases, J lost 4 bases, and 10 bases lay in between. Germline V CDR1 and CDR2: ENHRY, SYGVKD. This CDR3 contains 12 residues.

The chain couples TRBV6-5 to TRBJ2-1, with TRBD2 as a possible D gene (5 bases). Trimming removed 6 bases at V and 7 bases at J, with 13 bases between. This CDR3 spans 13 amino acids. The V gene's germline CDR1 is MNHEY and CDR2 SVGAGI. In DNA form, the CDR3 reads TGTGCCAGCAGCACCTCCTCGGGAAATGAGCAGTTCTTC. Translated, it gives CASSTSSGNEQFF.

V and J are TRBV3-2 and TRBJ1-6; the D call of TRBD1 is as the table states it, not checked on the DNA. TRBV3-2 is given as a pseudogene. CDR3 size: 16 residues. CDR3: CASSLHRGVNNSPLHF. The DNA for the CDR3 is TGTGCCAGCAGCCTTCACAGGGGAGTGAATAATTCACCCCTCCACTTT.

The gene calls are TRBV9 and TRBJ2-7; 11 nucleotides match TRBD1. CDR1 and CDR2 (germline): SGDLS, YYNGEE. Losses at the gene ends were 3 bases for V and 2 bases for J; bases not matched to a gene: 4. The length of the CDR3 is 15 residues. The chain's CDR3 is CASSASGQGAYEQYF. The CDR3 nucleotides read TGTGCCAGCAGCGCGTCGGGACAGGGGGCCTACGAGCAGTACTTC.

This clonotype was recorded many times. The rearrangement uses TRBV7-2 and TRBJ2-7; D possibly uses TRBD1 or TRBD2 (6 bases each). There are 13 residues in the CDR3. CDR1 SGHTA and CDR2 FQGNSA come from the germline V gene. V was shortened by 1 base and J by 6 bases, with 10 bases between the two germline ends. The CDR3 DNA is TGTGCCAGCAGCTTAGTAGGAGGGGGCGAGCAGTACTTC. This sequence encodes CASSLVGGGEQYF. The full variable domain, its missing parts supplied by reference TRBV7-2 and TRBJ2-7, is GAGVSQSPSNKVTEKGKDVELRCDPISGHTALYWYRQSLGQGLEFLIYFQGNSAPDKSGLPSDRFSAERTGGSVSTLTIQRTQQEDSAVYLCASSLVGGGEQYFGPGTRLTVT.

The chain uses TRBV25-1 and TRBJ2-3, with 8 bases matching TRBD1. The CDR3 has 15 amino acids. Unmatched junction bases numbered 3, after V lost 4 bases and J lost 0 bases. The V gene's germline CDR1 is MGHDK and CDR2 SYGVNS. The CDR3 reads CASSGWTGSTDTQYF. DNA for the CDR3: TGTGCCAGCAGTGGCTGGACAGGGAGCACAGATACGCAGTATTTT. The full variable domain, its missing parts supplied by reference TRBV25-1 and TRBJ2-3, is EADIYQTPRYLVIGTGKKITLECSQTMGHDKMYWYQQDPGMELHLIHYSYGVNSTEKGDLSSESTVSRIRTEHFPLTLESARPSHTSQYLCASSGWTGSTDTQYFGPGTRLTVL.